These 27 T cell receptor beta chains were sequenced from one sample in a study of T cell changes during pregnancy in multiple sclerosis. Only in-frame clones appear in the TCRdb table, and some are missing; sequencing was by immunoSEQ multiplex PCR. Altogether some 97,000 clones are present, 85% to 95% being singletons, with the ten largest covering 1% to 1.5%. The specimen comprised peripheral blood, sampled in the second trimester of pregnancy. Receptors originate from a female donor with multiple sclerosis, enrolled in a pregnancy study.

The rearrangement joins TRBV7-9 to TRBJ2-1; tentatively, D is TRBD2 (5 bases). Germline values: CDR1 SEHNR, CDR2 FQNEAQ (reference sequence). CDR3 length: 14 residues. V was clipped by 5 bases and J by 1 base, with 9 bases between them. The CDR3 DNA sequence: TGTGCCAGCAGCGCCGGACTGTCCTACAATGAGCAGTTCTTC. Residues: CASSAGLSYNEQFF. The full variable domain, in which reference TRBV7-9 and TRBJ2-1 provide the parts outside the CDR3, is DTGVSQNPRHKITKRGQNVTFRCDPISEHNRLYWYRQTLGQGPEFLTYFQNEAQLEKSRLLSDRFSAERPKGSFSTLEIQRTEQGDSAMYLCASSAGLSYNEQFFGPGTRLTVL.

A few counts support this clone. The chain recombines TRBV15 with TRBJ1-1, with TRBD1 as a possible D gene (6 bases). Germline V gives CDR1 LNHNV, CDR2 YYDKDF (reference sequence). CDR3 length: 13 residues. Trimming cost V 0 bases and J 5 bases, with 7 bases left between them. The CDR3 region is CATSRETGTEAFF. The CDR3 nucleotides are TGTGCCACCAGCAGAGAGACAGGAACTGAAGCTTTCTTT.

The genes are TRBV7-6 and TRBJ2-4; D unclear. CDR1 SGHVS and CDR2 FNYEAQ come from the germline V gene. Trimming took 5 bases from V and 7 from J, leaving 18 bases between them. This CDR3 region has 15 residues. The CDR3 protein is CASSLRQDPANIQYF. The CDR3 nucleotides read TGTGCCAGCAGCCTGCGACAAGACCCGGCGAACATTCAGTACTTC.

The genes are TRBV15 and TRBJ1-5; 7 nucleotides line up with TRBD1. Germline lookup yields CDR1 LNHNV and CDR2 YYDKDF (reference sequence). V gave up 5 bases and J gave up 6 bases; unmatched junction bases: 4. The CDR3 is 13 residues long. For the CDR3, the DNA is TGTGCCACCAGCCGGGACAGTTTTCAGCCCCAGCATTTT. Its translation: CATSRDSFQPQHF.

V gene TRBV27 combines with J gene TRBJ2-7; possible D gene TRBD1, 5 bases. V lost 2 bases and J lost 6, with 14 bases in between. This CDR3 comprises 14 residues. Germline CDR1 reads MNHEY; CDR2 reads SMNVEV (reference sequence). The CDR3 here is CASSLRGGIAEQYF. DNA for the CDR3: TGTGCCAGCAGTTTAAGGGGTGGGATCGCCGAGCAGTACTTC.

This chain uses TRBV18 with TRBJ1-1; 7 bases are shared with TRBD1. The CDR3 is made up of 15 amino acids. The V and J ends lost 3 bases and 0 bases, in that order; junction bases with no gene match: 4. CDR1 and CDR2 (germline): KGHSH, LQKENI. The CDR3 nucleotides are TGTGCCAGCTCACCGCTCAGGGGGTTGAACACTGAAGCTTTCTTT. It encodes CASSPLRGLNTEAFF. Drawing the rest from reference TRBV18 and TRBJ1-1, the complete variable domain is NAGVMQNPRHLVRRRGQEARLRCSPMKGHSHVYWYRQLPEEGLKFMVYLQKENIIDESGMPKERFSAEFPKEGPSILRIQQVVRGDSAAYFCASSPLRGLNTEAFFGQGTRLTVV.

This clone was recorded once. The chain combines TRBV5-8 with TRBJ2-1; 11 nucleotides match TRBD2. Germline CDR1 SGHTS, CDR2 YDEGEE. This CDR3 is 18 amino acids long. V was clipped by 0 bases and J by 4 bases; unmatched bases: 9. The CDR3 DNA reads as TGTGCCAGCAGCTTGGAGGATTTAGCGGGAGGGGAATACAATGAGCAGTTCTTC. Its protein is CASSLEDLAGGEYNEQFF.

This sequence joins TRBV10-3 and TRBJ1-6; D unclear. The CDR3 covers 15 residues. From germline, CDR1 is ENHRY and CDR2 SYGVKD. V lost 4 bases and J 7 bases, leaving 14 bases between the germline ends. CDR3 in DNA: TGTGCCATCAGTGCTTCGGGGAGCCACAATTCACCCCTCCACTTT. This encodes CAISASGSHNSPLHF.

This clone was picked up one time. The chain recombines TRBV5-8 with TRBJ2-7, with D unresolved. The germline gives CDR1 SGHTS, CDR2 YDEGEE. The CDR3 sequence is 9 residues long. The germline V and J ends were trimmed by 0 bases and 12 bases, with 4 bases remaining between them. The CDR3 coding sequence is TGTGCCAGCAGCTTGGCCGGGTACTTC. As protein: CASSLAGYF.

The V gene is TRBV29-1, the J gene TRBJ2-3; the D gene is possibly TRBD1 (5 bases). Germline V CDR1 and CDR2: SQVTM, ANQGSEA. The CDR3 runs to 15 residues. Deletions cut 5 bases from V and 2 bases from J, with 17 bases between. The CDR3 bases are TGCAGCGTTTCAATTGGGGCAGCCTTCACAGATACGCAGTATTTT. Its translation is CSVSIGAAFTDTQYF.

DNA for the CDR3: TGTGCCAGCAGTTCCCCGGCCAGCGGGAGGGGAAATGAGCAGTTCTTC. It translates to CASSSPASGRGNEQFF. This rearrangement joins TRBV6-5 to TRBJ2-1, with TRBD2 identical over 10 bases. V gave up 4 bases and J gave up 7 bases; unmatched junction bases: 10. CDR3 length equals 16 residues. Germline V gene lookup returns CDR1 MNHEY and CDR2 SVGAGI.

The J gene is TRBJ2-7, the V gene TRBV10-2; D is perhaps TRBD1 (6 bases). V was clipped by 4 bases and J by 4 bases, with 11 bases between them. Germline values: CDR1 WSHSY, CDR2 SAAADI. The CDR3 is made up of 13 amino acids. CDR3 nucleotides: TGCGCCAGCAGTGCAGGGGCGCGTTACGAGCAGTACTTC. This codes for CASSAGARYEQYF.

The chain recombines TRBV7-8 with TRBJ2-3; 13 nucleotides line up with TRBD2. Germline loops: CDR1 SGHVS, CDR2 FQNEAQ. J was trimmed by 2 bases and V by 5 bases; bases with no gene match: 4. This CDR3 has 16 residues. The chain's CDR3 is CASSLLAGGITDTQYF. The CDR3 coding sequence is TGTGCCAGCAGCCTACTAGCGGGGGGGATCACAGATACGCAGTATTTT.

The gene calls are TRBV27 and TRBJ1-5; a possible D gene is TRBD1 (5 bases). Germline V lookup: CDR1 MNHEY, CDR2 SMNVEV (reference sequence). This CDR3 comprises 15 residues. V was shortened by 2 bases and J by 2 bases, with 10 bases between the two germline ends. The CDR3 DNA reads as TGTGCCAGCAGTTTAAAGGAAGGGGGCAATCAGCCCCAGCATTTT. Translated: CASSLKEGGNQPQHF.

The chain carries TRBV5-1 and TRBJ1-4; perhaps TRBD1 as D (6 bases). V was trimmed by 4 bases and J by 8 bases, leaving 9 bases between them. Germline CDR1 and CDR2: SGHRS and YFSETQ. This CDR3 region has 12 residues. Here the CDR3 DNA reads TGCGCCAGCAGCCCGGACAGAGAAAAACTGTTTTTT. This gives the protein CASSPDREKLFF.

A word on this clone: Other DNA variants within this sample encode the same CDR3. The V and J genes are TRBV5-1 and TRBJ2-7; TRBD1 agrees at 7 bases. This CDR3 is built from 14 residues. V lost 0 bases and J lost 1; bases outside the gene matches: 1. The V gene's germline CDR1 is SGHRS and CDR2 YFSETQ. Here the CDR3 DNA reads TGCGCCAGCAGCTTGGACAGGGGATCCTACGAGCAGTACTTC. This sequence encodes CASSLDRGSYEQYF.

This clone has only one observation. The chain uses TRBV20-1 and TRBJ1-1, with 7 bases that match TRBD1. The V segment lost 5 bases and the J segment 7 bases; nucleotides outside the gene matches: 4. There are 11 residues in the CDR3. CDR1 is DFQATT and CDR2 is SNEGSKA in the germline V gene (reference sequence). In DNA form, the CDR3 reads TGCAGTGCTCACAGGGGCGGTGAAGCTTTCTTT. This translates into CSAHRGGEAFF.

The V and J genes are TRBV28 and TRBJ1-1; TRBD1 aligns across 9 bases. The germline V gene encodes CDR1 MDHEN and CDR2 SYDVKM. This CDR3 has 15 amino acids. Trimming removed 3 bases from V and 5 bases from J; junction bases left unmatched: 7. The CDR3 region is CASSFQGTGWTEAFF. Here the CDR3 DNA reads TGTGCCAGCAGTTTTCAAGGGACAGGGTGGACTGAAGCTTTCTTT.

V is TRBV19 and J is TRBJ2-7, with 12 bases lining up with TRBD1. CDR3 length equals 17 residues. CDR1 LNHDA and CDR2 SQIVND come from the germline V gene (reference sequence). Losses at the gene ends were 1 base for V and 4 bases for J; bases not matched to a gene: 8. CDR3 nucleotide sequence: TGTGCCAGTAGTATAGGTGGGGGACAGGGGGCAAGATACGAGCAGTACTTC. Its protein is CASSIGGGQGARYEQYF.

The chain carries TRBV19 and TRBJ1-1; 7 nucleotides match TRBD1. With V trimmed by 5 bases and J by 6 bases, 15 bases remained unmatched. CDR1 is LNHDA, CDR2 SQIVND, per germline (reference sequence). This CDR3 is built from 16 residues. This chain's CDR3 is CASSVPRRGQLPEAFF. The CDR3 DNA reads as TGTGCCAGTAGTGTCCCCCGAAGGGGGCAGTTGCCTGAAGCTTTCTTT.

The CDR3 coding sequence is TGTGCCAGTAGTATAGTAAAGCGGGGGCGCCAGGCCAACGTCCTGACTTTC. The encoded protein is CASSIVKRGRQANVLTF. The chain uses TRBV19 and TRBJ2-6; TRBD2 aligns across 8 bases. Germline CDR1 and CDR2: LNHDA and SQIVND (reference sequence). This CDR3 is 17 amino acids long. The V and J ends lost 1 base and 6 bases, in that order; junction bases with no gene match: 8.

This sequence joins TRBV6-1 and TRBJ1-5; D is possibly TRBD1 (5 bases). The CDR3 totals 14 residues. Per germline, CDR1 MNHNS and CDR2 SASEGT. Trimming shortened V by 4 bases and J by 5 bases, and 12 bases separated the two germline ends. The CDR3 reads CASSAAGLHQPQHF. As DNA, the CDR3 is TGTGCCAGCAGTGCCGCGGGACTCCATCAGCCCCAGCATTTT.

The V gene is TRBV30, the J gene TRBJ1-6, with 7 bases aligning to TRBD1. Germline CDR1 reads GTSNPN; CDR2 reads SVGIG (reference sequence). This CDR3 is 16 amino acids long. V was pared by 0 bases and J by 10 bases, with 12 bases of the junction left unmatched. The DNA of the CDR3 is TGTGCCTGGAGTGTGCCGACAGGGTCTTATAGCTCACCCCTCCACTTT. It specifies CAWSVPTGSYSSPLHF. Supplemented by reference TRBV30 and TRBJ1-6, the full variable domain reads SQTIHQWPATLVQPVGSPLSLECTVEGTSNPNLYWYRQAAGRGLQLLFYSVGIGQISSEVPQNLSASRPQDRQFILSSKKLLLSDSGFYLCAWSVPTGSYSSPLHFGNGTRLTVT.

This chain links TRBV2 with TRBJ1-1; D unclear. V lost 4 bases and J 3 bases, leaving 9 bases between the germline ends. The CDR3 sequence is 13 residues long. Germline values: CDR1 SNHLY, CDR2 FYNNEI. In DNA, the CDR3 is TGTGCCAGCAGTGTAGAGGGCGACACTGAAGCTTTCTTT. This encodes CASSVEGDTEAFF. Supplemented by reference TRBV2 and TRBJ1-1, the full variable domain reads EPEVTQTPSHQVTQMGQEVILRCVPISNHLYFYWYRQILGQKVEFLVSFYNNEISEKSEIFDDQFSVERPDGSNFTLKIRSTKLEDSAMYFCASSVEGDTEAFFGQGTRLTVV.

Written as DNA, the CDR3 is TGCGCCAGCCTACCTAGCGGGGGGGCCGGGGAGCTGTTTTTT. It yields the protein CASLPSGGAGELFF. The chain has TRBV5-1 and TRBJ2-2, with 12 bases identical to TRBD2. Trimming cost V 7 bases and J 6 bases; bases outside gene matches: 4. This CDR3 spans 14 amino acids. The V gene's germline CDR1 is SGHRS and CDR2 YFSETQ.

This clone showed up just once. The V call is TRBV4-2, the J call TRBJ2-5; 8 positions agree with TRBD2. CDR3 size: 18 residues. From germline, CDR1 is LGHNA and CDR2 YNFKEQ. The junction had 15 bases not matched to a gene; V was cut back by 1 base and J by 5 bases. The CDR3 coding sequence is TGTGCCAGCAGCCAAGGTCCGCCCGGACTAGCAACCGGTGAGACCCAGTACTTC. It encodes CASSQGPPGLATGETQYF.

The gene calls are TRBV6-5 and TRBJ2-3, with a tentative D call TRBD2 (6 bases). Germline CDR1 is MNHEY and CDR2 is SVGAGI. CDR3 length: 13 residues. Trimming removed 7 bases at V and 6 bases at J, with 14 bases between. The CDR3 sequence: CASTPPGRDTQYF. As DNA, the CDR3 is TGTGCCAGCACCCCCCCTGGGAGGGATACGCAGTATTTT.